The following is a T cell receptor beta chain sequence with its context. A much larger clone lies one base from this, so it may be a read error. This sample is part of a study of T-cell reconstitution after alpha-beta-depleted transplantation in children. Researchers prepared the TCRbeta library using unique molecular identifiers, the study reports. From the PCR reads, TCRdb called clonotypes with MiXCR, one entry per CDR3 protein. Of around 93,000 distinct CDR3 sequences detected, roughly 8% appear once; the ten largest clones hold 6.9%. Germline V gene lookup returns CDR1 SGHRS and CDR2 YFSETQ. The length of the CDR3 is 15 residues. V lost 7 bases to trimming and J lost 3 bases, with 19 bases between them.

The sequence was collected from a human donor who donated a stem cell graft to a child with congenital amegakaryocytic thrombocytopenia. The specimen comprised PBMCs from the stem cell graft donor, sampled from the stem cell graft. The gene calls are TRBV5-1 and TRBJ2-5, with D perhaps matching TRBD2 (6 bases). Here the CDR3 reads CASRATGTGKETQYF. The CDR3 nucleotides are TGCGCCAGCCGCGCAACCGGGACTGGGAAAGAGACCCAGTACTTC.